Below are 25 T cell receptor beta chains sequenced from a single sample in a study of cytotoxic CD8 clonotypes in ibrutinib-treated CLL (dated by TCRdb to 2020 to 2022). Taken with the paper, the label for time point translates to: approximately 25 months on ibrutinib. Libraries were built with the immunoSEQ multiplex PCR assay. In TCRdb, the immuneACCESS table is reduced to in-frame sequences with V and J assigned. These tables do not hold every clone; where another copy was compared, an unresolved V gene accounts for under half, and the others remain unexplained. For this sample the table gives roughly 190,000 clones, of which approximately 72% were detected only once. Together, the top ten hold roughly an eighth of the sample. Sequencing used PBMCs, obtained after 24 months of ibrutinib treatment. All receptors come from a human donor with chronic lymphocytic leukemia.

This rearrangement joins TRBV29-1 to TRBJ2-3; TRBD1 might be the D (7 bases). The CDR3 covers 15 residues. The ends were cut back, 5 bases at V and 3 bases at J, with 18 bases in the middle. Germline loops: CDR1 SQVTM, CDR2 ANQGSEA. CDR3 in amino acids: CSVHRGLAQTDTQYF. Here the CDR3 DNA reads TGCAGCGTTCATAGGGGGCTAGCGCAGACAGATACGCAGTATTTT.

CDR3 in DNA: TGCGCCAGCACTAGCGGGATCGGGGAGCTGTTTTTT. Protein product: CASTSGIGELFF. The J gene is TRBJ2-2, the V gene TRBV10-2; TRBD2 agrees at 9 bases. Germline CDR1 reads WSHSY; CDR2 reads SAAADI. J lost 7 bases, V lost 7 bases, and 1 base had no gene match. This CDR3 region has 12 residues.

The V call is TRBV19, the J call TRBJ2-2; D gene uncertain. Germline V gene sequence: CDR1 LNHDA, CDR2 SQIVND (reference sequence). V was cut by 9 bases and J by 0 bases, with 11 bases left in between. CDR3 length equals 14 residues. The CDR3 spells CASWAVSNTGELFF. The CDR3 DNA is TGTGCCAGCTGGGCGGTGTCGAACACCGGGGAGCTGTTTTTT.

This chain uses TRBV15 with TRBJ2-7, with 7 bases that match TRBD1. Germline CDR1 and CDR2: LNHNV and YYDKDF (reference sequence). This CDR3 has 15 residues. J gave up 3 bases and V 6 bases, and 11 bases lay outside the gene matches. The CDR3 loop is CATSPGRGNYYEQYF. In DNA form, the CDR3 reads TGTGCCACCAGTCCGGGCAGGGGGAATTACTACGAGCAGTACTTC. The whole variable domain, remainder taken from reference TRBV15 and TRBJ2-7, is DAMVIQNPRYQVTQFGKPVTLSCSQTLNHNVMYWYQQKSSQAPKLLFHYYDKDFNNEADTPDNFQSRRPNTSFCFLDIRSPGLGDTAMYLCATSPGRGNYYEQYFGPGTRLTVT.

This chain uses TRBV7-2 with TRBJ2-7; D is unclear. Trimming pared 5 bases from V and 2 bases from J, leaving 13 bases between. The CDR3 extends over 14 amino acids. Looked up from germline, CDR1 is SGHTA and CDR2 is FQGNSA. For the CDR3, the DNA is TGTGCCAGCAGCCCGGAAGTGGGAACCTACGAGCAGTACTTC. Translated: CASSPEVGTYEQYF.

V usage is TRBV5-1 and J usage is TRBJ2-7; 9 bases line up with TRBD2. This CDR3 is built from 14 residues. V trimming: 5 bases; J trimming: 9 bases; junction bases outside the gene matches: 12. Germline V CDR1 and CDR2: SGHRS, YFSETQ. The CDR3 region is CASRNSGSAEVQYF. The CDR3 DNA follows: TGCGCCAGCAGGAATAGCGGGAGCGCTGAGGTGCAGTACTTC.

The CDR3 is CASSLAANTGELFF. DNA for the CDR3: TGCGCCAGCAGCTTGGCCGCGAACACCGGGGAGCTGTTTTTT. The genes are TRBV5-1 and TRBJ2-2, with no clear D. From germline, CDR1 is SGHRS and CDR2 YFSETQ. Trimming cost V 0 bases and J 0 bases, with 3 bases left between them. The CDR3 is 14 residues long.

The chain uses TRBV13 and TRBJ1-1; TRBD1 matches 7 bases. V trimming: 4 bases; J trimming: 1 base; junction bases outside the gene matches: 9. CDR3 size: 16 residues. Germline V gives CDR1 PRHDT, CDR2 FYEKMQ (reference sequence). CDR3 in DNA: TGTGCCAGCAGCTACCGACAGGGCTTGGGGAACACTGAAGCTTTCTTT. Protein sequence: CASSYRQGLGNTEAFF. The full variable domain, rest sourced from reference TRBV13 and TRBJ1-1, is AAGVIQSPRHLIKEKRETATLKCYPIPRHDTVYWYQQGPGQDPQFLISFYEKMQSDKGSIPDRFSAQQFSDYHSELNMSSLELGDSALYFCASSYRQGLGNTEAFFGQGTRLTVV.

The chain links TRBV30 to TRBJ2-3, with D possibly being TRBD2 (6 bases). The germline V and J ends were trimmed by 3 bases and 2 bases, with 9 bases remaining between them. The germline CDR1 and CDR2 sequences are GTSNPN and SVGIG (reference sequence). This CDR3 is built from 13 residues. CDR3: CAWSAGLTDTQYF. The DNA of the CDR3 is TGTGCCTGGAGCGCGGGGCTCACAGATACGCAGTATTTT.

The rearrangement joins TRBV28 to TRBJ2-7; TRBD2 matches 13 bases. The J segment lost 0 bases and the V segment lost 5 bases, leaving 10 bases of the junction unmatched. CDR3 length: 18 residues. Germline V gene sequence: CDR1 MDHEN, CDR2 SYDVKM. The CDR3 DNA is TGTGCCAGCAGTCCTCCGGGACTAGCGGGAATAAGCTCCTACGAGCAGTACTTC. It translates to CASSPPGLAGISSYEQYF.

This chain uses TRBV5-1 with TRBJ2-3; D might be TRBD1 (5 bases). Germline values: CDR1 SGHRS, CDR2 YFSETQ. The CDR3 extends over 14 amino acids. Trimming pared 0 bases from V and 5 bases from J, leaving 10 bases between. The DNA for the CDR3 is TGCGCCAGCAGCTTGGAGGGGAATGGAGATACGCAGTATTTT. As protein: CASSLEGNGDTQYF.

This sequence joins TRBV9 and TRBJ2-3; 9 positions match TRBD1. The CDR3 extends over 15 amino acids. V shed 0 bases and J 5 bases; nucleotides not matched to a gene: 4. Germline CDR1 reads SGDLS; CDR2 reads YYNGEE. The CDR3 loop is CASSVDWTGEDTQYF. CDR3 DNA: TGTGCCAGCAGCGTAGACTGGACAGGGGAAGATACGCAGTATTTT.

This chain joins TRBV29-1 and TRBJ2-1; D is unclear. Germline-derived CDR1 and CDR2 are SQVTM and ANQGSEA. The CDR3 runs 10 residues. The V gene lost 2 bases and the J gene lost 10 bases, with 6 bases spanning the gap. The CDR3 nucleotides read TGCAGCGTTGAAATACGGGAGCAGTTCTTC. It translates to CSVEIREQFF.

V gene TRBV6-5 combines with J gene TRBJ2-5; D may be TRBD2 (6 bases). This CDR3 has 14 residues. V lost 3 bases and J 5 bases, leaving 13 bases between the germline ends. The germline gives CDR1 MNHEY, CDR2 SVGAGI. The CDR3 is CASSYGGGWETQYF. The CDR3 bases are TGTGCCAGCAGTTATGGTGGGGGGTGGGAGACCCAGTACTTC.

V is TRBV25-1 and J is TRBJ1-2; D remains ambiguous. Trimming removed 0 bases at V and 6 bases at J, with 5 bases between. CDR1 is MGHDK and CDR2 is SYGVNS in the germline V gene. This CDR3 comprises 12 residues. CDR3 DNA: TGTGCCAGCAGTGAATATCGCGATGGCTACACCTTC. Translated, it gives CASSEYRDGYTF.

CDR3: CASSPYQPETLSGNTIYF. CDR3 nucleotides: TGTGCCAGCTCACCTTACCAACCCGAGACACTCTCAGGAAACACCATATATTTT. The chain is built from TRBV18 and TRBJ1-3; no firm D call. The germline gives CDR1 KGHSH, CDR2 LQKENI. Trimming removed 3 bases from V and 4 bases from J, with 22 bases in between. The CDR3 totals 18 residues.

The gene calls are TRBV5-1 and TRBJ1-4, with 10 bases identical to TRBD1. Germline lookup yields CDR1 SGHRS and CDR2 YFSETQ. The V and J ends lost 4 bases and 6 bases, in that order; junction bases with no gene match: 6. This CDR3 is built from 15 residues. The CDR3 coding sequence is TGCGCCAGCAGCCCGCTTGGGACAGGGGATGAAAAACTGTTTTTT. Translating it yields CASSPLGTGDEKLFF.

CDR3 amino acids: CASGLLAGTYNEQFF. CDR3 DNA: TGCGCCAGCGGGTTACTAGCGGGAACTTACAATGAGCAGTTCTTC. This chain joins TRBV4-3 and TRBJ2-1, with TRBD2 matching 10 bases. J lost 4 bases, V lost 8 bases, and 8 bases had no gene match. There are 15 residues in the CDR3. From germline, CDR1 is LGHNA and CDR2 YSLEER.

CDR3: CASSLAYFSGQGNTDEQFF. The CDR3 DNA reads as TGTGCCAGCAGCTTGGCCTACTTTTCAGGACAGGGAAATACAGATGAGCAGTTCTTC. This chain uses TRBV5-6 with TRBJ2-1; 8 bases fit TRBD1. CDR1 is SGHDT, CDR2 YYEEEE, per germline. This CDR3 comprises 19 residues. Trimming removed 0 bases from V and 8 bases from J; junction bases left unmatched: 19.

This chain uses TRBV28 with TRBJ1-5; 8 bases match TRBD1. Trimming at V came to 3 bases and at J to 4 bases, leaving 2 bases not matched to a gene. Germline assignment: CDR1 MDHEN and CDR2 SYDVKM. This CDR3 has 14 residues. CDR3 in amino acids: CASSLDRANQPQHF. The CDR3 DNA sequence: TGTGCCAGCAGTTTGGACAGGGCTAATCAGCCCCAGCATTTT.

The chain carries TRBV5-4 and TRBJ1-1; no clear D gene. Germline loops: CDR1 SGHNT, CDR2 YYREEE (reference sequence). This CDR3 is built from 14 residues. The V end was cut by 2 bases, the J end by 2 bases, with 10 bases between. CDR3 sequence reads: CASSFSPENTEAFF. The CDR3 nucleotides are TGTGCCAGCAGCTTTTCTCCAGAAAACACTGAAGCTTTCTTT. The entire variable domain, with the rest obtained from reference TRBV5-4 and TRBJ1-1, is as follows: ETGVTQSPTHLIKTRGQQVTLRCSSQSGHNTVSWYQQALGQGPQFIFQYYREEENGRGNFPPRFSGLQFPNYSSELNVNALELDDSALYLCASSFSPENTEAFFGQGTRLTVV.

This chain links TRBV6-5 with TRBJ2-1; 10 nucleotides line up with TRBD1. The V gene's germline CDR1 is MNHEY and CDR2 SVGAGI. V dropped 5 bases and J dropped 9; count of bases not matched to a gene: 4. The CDR3 runs 13 residues. Here the CDR3 DNA reads TGTGCCAGCAGTCCCCGGACAGGGGGTGAGCAGTTCTTC. This translates into CASSPRTGGEQFF.

The chain recombines TRBV5-1 with TRBJ1-1; D not resolved. Trimming removed 4 bases at V and 1 base at J, with 8 bases between. The germline CDR1 and CDR2 sequences are SGHRS and YFSETQ. CDR3 length: 13 amino acids. The CDR3 DNA reads as TGCGCCAGCAGCGGACGGTCGAACACTGAAGCTTTCTTT. The encoded protein is CASSGRSNTEAFF.

This clone came up a few times. The V call is TRBV25-1, the J call TRBJ2-1; D uncertain. Trimming pared 3 bases from V and 8 bases from J, leaving 5 bases between. The CDR3 covers 11 residues. The V gene's germline CDR1 is MGHDK and CDR2 SYGVNS. The CDR3 bases are TGTGCCAGCAGTGAGGTCTATGAGCAGTTCTTC. Protein product: CASSEVYEQFF.

The table lists this clone with a count of one. The V gene is TRBV18, the J gene TRBJ2-1; 9 bases are shared with TRBD2. V lost 2 bases and J lost 4; bases outside the gene matches: 6. This CDR3 is 16 amino acids long. Germline loops: CDR1 KGHSH, CDR2 LQKENI. The CDR3 protein is CASSPSTSGLYNEQFF. As DNA, the CDR3 is TGTGCCAGCTCACCATCGACTAGCGGATTATACAATGAGCAGTTCTTC.